This T cell receptor (beta chain) was sequenced in a study of Graves' ophthalmopathy and Graves' hyperthyroidism. Background on the study: Untreated patients at initial diagnosis provided peripheral blood.

Amplification targeted the TCR beta CDR3 regions, with RNA transcripts as the source material. The first-round RT-PCR employed HTBI primers together with the Qiagen OneStep RT-PCR kit. A multiplex PCR was then performed as the second round. TCRdb ran MiXCR on the multiplex PCR reads and lists one entry per CDR3 protein. The sample yields 170,000 or so distinct CDR3 sequences, under 40% seen once. This clonotype was picked up many times. The CDR3 contains 14 residues. Between the trimmed V and J ends, which lost 5 bases and 10 bases, there was a span of 15 bases. The chain is built from TRBV12-3 or TRBV12-4 and TRBJ1-6, with D perhaps TRBD1 (6 bases). The sequence derives from a woman in her 40s with Graves' ophthalmopathy. Sequencing was performed on peripheral blood. CDR3 coding DNA: TGTGCCAGCAGTCCCGGGACATCTGTCTCACCCCTCCACTTT. Translation gives CASSPGTSVSPLHF.